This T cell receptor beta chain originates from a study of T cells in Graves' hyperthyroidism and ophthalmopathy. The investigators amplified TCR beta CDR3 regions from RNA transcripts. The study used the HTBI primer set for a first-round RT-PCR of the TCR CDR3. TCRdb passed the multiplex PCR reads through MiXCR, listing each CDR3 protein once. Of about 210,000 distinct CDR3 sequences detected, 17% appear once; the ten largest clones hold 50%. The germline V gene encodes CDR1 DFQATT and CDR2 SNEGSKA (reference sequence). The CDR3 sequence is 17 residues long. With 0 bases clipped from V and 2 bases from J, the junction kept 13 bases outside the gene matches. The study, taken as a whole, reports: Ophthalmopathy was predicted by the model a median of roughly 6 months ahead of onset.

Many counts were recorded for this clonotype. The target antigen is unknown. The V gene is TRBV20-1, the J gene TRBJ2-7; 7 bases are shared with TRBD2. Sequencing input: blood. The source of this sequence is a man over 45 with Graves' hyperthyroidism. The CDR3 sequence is CSARDFGTNRPPYEQYF. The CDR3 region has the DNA TGCAGTGCTAGAGATTTCGGGACTAACCGCCCCCCCTACGAGCAGTACTTC.